Sequencing of this T cell receptor beta chain was carried out in a study of response to subunit inactivated influenza vaccine. Study-level findings and limits: Authors suggested each seasonal influenza vaccination recruits few new T cells.

This clonotype was observed a few times. What it binds is unknown. The V and J ends lost 6 bases and 5 bases respectively, with 22 bases between them. Germline CDR1 is SNHLY and CDR2 is FYNNEI. The CDR3 totals 16 residues. MiXCR, applied by TCRdb to the RT-PCR reads, yields one record per CDR3 protein. The sample holds 860,000 or so distinct CDR3 sequences, over 20% seen once. The sequence came from a man in his fifties who received an inactivated influenza vaccine. The chain recombines TRBV2 with TRBJ1-1, with TRBD1 as a possible D gene (6 bases). The sequences come from PBMCs from blood, collected less than 6 days after vaccination. The CDR3, as DNA: TGTGCCAGCAGGAAAGAACAGGGCTCAGCGTGGACTGAAGCTTTCTTT. Translated: CASRKEQGSAWTEAFF.